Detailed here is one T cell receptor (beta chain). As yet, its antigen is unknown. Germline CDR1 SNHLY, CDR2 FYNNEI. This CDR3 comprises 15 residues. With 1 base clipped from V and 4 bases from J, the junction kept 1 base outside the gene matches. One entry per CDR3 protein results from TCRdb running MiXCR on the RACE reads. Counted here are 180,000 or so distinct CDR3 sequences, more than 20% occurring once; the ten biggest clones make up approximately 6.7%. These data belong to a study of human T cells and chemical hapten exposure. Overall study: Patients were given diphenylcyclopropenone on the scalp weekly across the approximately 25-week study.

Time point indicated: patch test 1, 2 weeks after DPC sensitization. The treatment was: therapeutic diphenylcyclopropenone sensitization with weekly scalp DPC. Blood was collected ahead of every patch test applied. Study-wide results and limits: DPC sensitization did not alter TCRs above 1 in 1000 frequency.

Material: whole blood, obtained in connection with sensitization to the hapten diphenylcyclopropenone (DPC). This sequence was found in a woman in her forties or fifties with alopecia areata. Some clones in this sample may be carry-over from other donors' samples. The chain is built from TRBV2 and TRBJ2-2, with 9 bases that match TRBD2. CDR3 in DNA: TGTGCCAGCAGTGAAGGACTAGCGGTCACCGGGGAGCTGTTTTTT. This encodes CASSEGLAVTGELFF.